This entry describes one T cell receptor beta chain. Its antigen is still unknown. The sample comes from a study of shared clonotypes between healthy human individuals. Whole-study context: Used for every donor were three CD4 naive, three CD4 memory, two CD8 naive and one CD8 memory plate. The study's findings and limits: Only a few donors were included, so the genetic and exposure-history diversity represented was limited. Naive subsets generally had larger estimated richness than memory subsets. Generation probabilities were higher for clonotypes shared across all four sorted-subset donors than for unshared ones.

The data were produced by immunoSEQ multiplex PCR, yet TCRdb's version contains in-frame clones alone and is incomplete. The sample contains hundreds of thousands of clones, approximately 96% of which appear only once. The V gene's germline CDR1 is SGDLS and CDR2 YYNGEE. The CDR3 sequence is 15 residues long. Trimming cost V 3 bases and J 2 bases; bases outside gene matches: 8. In the naive CD8 group, cells lacked CD45RO and were positively selected for CCR7, so terminally differentiated effector memory CD45RA+ cells were left out. V usage is TRBV9 and J usage is TRBJ2-7; TRBD1 aligns across 7 bases. Sequencing was performed on naive CD8+ T cells sorted from blood. The receptor was isolated from a woman in her thirties in good health. The CDR3 is CASSANRDRAYEQYF. In nucleotides, the CDR3 is TGTGCCAGCAGCGCAAACCGGGACAGAGCCTACGAGCAGTACTTC.